What follows is one TCR beta chain and its context. What it binds is unknown. This entry comes from a study of T cell responses to AZD1222 COVID-19 vaccine. Whole-study findings and limits: Nearly half of spike-specific TCRs reportedly target variant regions that are unmutated in the B.1.351 and B.1.1.7 variants. Across spike, vaccine-associated CD4 TCRs were found, dominant at 160-218 and 743-854. It was only after the peak T cell response that any repertoires were sampled.

The germline V gene has CDR1 LNHDA and CDR2 SQIVND (reference sequence). The CDR3 consists of 16 residues. Trimming at V came to 6 bases and at J to 3 bases, leaving 11 bases not matched to a gene. Produced via immunoSEQ multiplex PCR; TCRdb's table is partial and in-frame only. The table lists around 160,000 clones, roughly 80% of them singletons, with less than 5% in the top ten. The receptor comes from an adult in good health. The sequencing here drew on peripheral blood, taken on day 0 of MenACWY control vaccination. The J gene is TRBJ1-2, the V gene TRBV19, with TRBD1 matching 9 bases. CDR3 coding DNA: TGTGCCAGTAGGCAAAACGTGGGGACAGGGTACTATGGCTACACCTTC. Its protein is CASRQNVGTGYYGYTF. Using reference TRBV19 and TRBJ1-2 for the parts outside the CDR3, the full variable domain is DGGITQSPKYLFRKEGQNVTLSCEQNLNHDAMYWYRQDPGQGLRLIYYSQIVNDFQKGDIAEGYSVSREKKESFPLTVTSAQKNPTAFYLCASRQNVGTGYYGYTFGSGTRLTVV.